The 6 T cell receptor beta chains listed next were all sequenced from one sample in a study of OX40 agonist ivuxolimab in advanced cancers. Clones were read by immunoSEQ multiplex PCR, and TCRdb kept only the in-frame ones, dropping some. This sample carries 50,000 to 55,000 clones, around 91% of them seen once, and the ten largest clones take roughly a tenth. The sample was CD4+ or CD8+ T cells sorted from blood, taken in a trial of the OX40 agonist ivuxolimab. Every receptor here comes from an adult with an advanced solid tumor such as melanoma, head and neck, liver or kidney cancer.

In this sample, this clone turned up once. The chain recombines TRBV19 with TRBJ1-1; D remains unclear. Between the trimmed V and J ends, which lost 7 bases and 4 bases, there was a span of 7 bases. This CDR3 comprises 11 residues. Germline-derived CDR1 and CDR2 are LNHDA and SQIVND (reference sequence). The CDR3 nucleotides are TGTGCCAGTAATCATTTCACTGAAGCTTTCTTT. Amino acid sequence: CASNHFTEAFF.

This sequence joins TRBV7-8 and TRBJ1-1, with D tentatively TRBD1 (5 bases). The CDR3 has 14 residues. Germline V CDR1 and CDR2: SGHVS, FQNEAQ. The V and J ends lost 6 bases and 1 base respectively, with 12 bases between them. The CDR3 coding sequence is TGTGCCAGCAGGGCCGGGACGGGGAACACTGAAGCTTTCTTT. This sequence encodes CASRAGTGNTEAFF.

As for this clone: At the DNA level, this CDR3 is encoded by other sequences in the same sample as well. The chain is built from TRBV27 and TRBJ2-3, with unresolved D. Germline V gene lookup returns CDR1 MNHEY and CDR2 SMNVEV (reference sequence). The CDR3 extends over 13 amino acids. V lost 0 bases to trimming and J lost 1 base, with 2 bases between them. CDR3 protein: CASSLSRTDTQYF. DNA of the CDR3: TGTGCCAGCAGTTTATCTCGCACAGATACGCAGTATTTT.

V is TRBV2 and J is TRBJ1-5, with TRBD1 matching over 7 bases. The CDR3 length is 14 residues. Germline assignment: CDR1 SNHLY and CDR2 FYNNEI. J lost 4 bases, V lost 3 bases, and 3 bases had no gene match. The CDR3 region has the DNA TGTGCCAGCAGTGAGGGACAGCAAAATCAGCCCCAGCATTTT. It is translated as CASSEGQQNQPQHF. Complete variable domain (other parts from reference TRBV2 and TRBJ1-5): EPEVTQTPSHQVTQMGQEVILRCVPISNHLYFYWYRQILGQKVEFLVSFYNNEISEKSEIFDDQFSVERPDGSNFTLKIRSTKLEDSAMYFCASSEGQQNQPQHFGDGTRLSIL.

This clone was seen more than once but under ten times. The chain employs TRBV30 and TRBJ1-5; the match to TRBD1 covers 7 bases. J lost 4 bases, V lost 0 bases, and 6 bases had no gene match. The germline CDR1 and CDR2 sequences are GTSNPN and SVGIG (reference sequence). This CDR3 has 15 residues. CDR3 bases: TGTGCCTGGAGTGTTGGGGACAGCGCTAATCAGCCCCAGCATTTT. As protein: CAWSVGDSANQPQHF.

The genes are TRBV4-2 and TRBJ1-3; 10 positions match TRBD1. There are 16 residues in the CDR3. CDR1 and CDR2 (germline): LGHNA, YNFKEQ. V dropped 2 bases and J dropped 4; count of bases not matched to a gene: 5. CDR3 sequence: CASSQSDRGQGNTIYF. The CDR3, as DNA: TGTGCCAGCAGCCAATCCGACAGGGGGCAGGGAAACACCATATATTTT.